Each of the 17 T cell receptor beta chains below was sequenced from the same sample in a study of T cell clones after liver transplantation. TCRdb keeps only in-frame clones here, not all; method: immunoSEQ multiplex PCR. The sample lists 70,000 to 80,000 clones, about nine tenths seen once, with roughly 2.5% in the top ten. Sequenced here: CD4+ T cells from blood, sampled before liver transplant. The receptors derive from a human donor who received a liver transplant.

CDR3 region: CASGIQGAITGELFF. The DNA of the CDR3 is TGTGCCAGCGGAATACAGGGGGCGATCACCGGGGAGCTGTTTTTT. V and J are TRBV2 and TRBJ2-2; TRBD1 matches 9 bases. CDR1 is SNHLY and CDR2 is FYNNEI in the germline V gene. CDR3 length: 15 amino acids. Trimming at V came to 8 bases and at J to 4 bases, leaving 8 bases not matched to a gene.

The chain is built from TRBV7-2 and TRBJ2-1, with 11 bases fitting TRBD2. V lost 4 bases to trimming and J lost 4 bases; unmatched junction nucleotides: 6. This CDR3 has 16 amino acids. Germline CDR1 is SGHTA and CDR2 is FQGNSA. CDR3 sequence (DNA): TGTGCCAGCAGCTATCGGACTAGCGGGTATTACAATGAGCAGTTCTTC. It encodes CASSYRTSGYYNEQFF.

For this clone: A read error may account for a junction end that differs from germline. J is TRBJ1-2 and V is TRBV10-3; D perhaps matches TRBD1 (5 bases). There are 12 residues in the CDR3. Germline V CDR1 and CDR2: ENHRY, SYGVKD. The CDR3 nucleotides are TGTGCCATCAGTGAGGGGGCAGGGCAGACCGCCTTC. Protein: CAISEGAGQTAF.

V usage is TRBV19 and J usage is TRBJ2-5; 11 bases align to TRBD1. Per the germline V gene, CDR1 is LNHDA and CDR2 is SQIVND (reference sequence). This CDR3 has 15 amino acids. Losses at the gene ends were 5 bases for V and 5 bases for J; bases not matched to a gene: 7. The CDR3 DNA reads as TGTGCCAGTAGTTCCCGGACAGGGGGCGATGAGACCCAGTACTTC. This sequence encodes CASSSRTGGDETQYF.

The chain combines TRBV7-2 with TRBJ1-2; 10 positions match TRBD1. Germline V gene lookup returns CDR1 SGHTA and CDR2 FQGNSA. After removal of 8 bases from V and 4 bases from J, the junction contained 7 bases not matched to a gene. The CDR3 runs 14 residues. CDR3 protein: CASGRQGATYGYTF. The CDR3, as DNA: TGTGCCAGCGGTAGACAGGGGGCAACCTATGGCTACACCTTC.

J is TRBJ2-3 and V is TRBV5-1; D might be TRBD2 (6 bases). The length of the CDR3 is 13 residues. Trimming cost V 4 bases and J 5 bases, with 11 bases left between them. Germline CDR1 SGHRS, CDR2 YFSETQ. The CDR3 DNA reads TGCGCCAGCAGCGCGCCGGGGGTAGATACGCAGTATTTT. Its translation: CASSAPGVDTQYF.

The chain has TRBV11-2 and TRBJ1-3; no clear D gene. The CDR3 runs to 15 residues. The V gene lost 5 bases and the J gene lost 0 bases, with 11 bases spanning the gap. CDR1 is SGHAT, CDR2 FQNNGV, per germline. The DNA of the CDR3 is TGTGCCAGCAGCCCAGGAATAGGCTCTGGAAACACCATATATTTT. It encodes CASSPGIGSGNTIYF. The whole variable domain, remainder taken from reference TRBV11-2 and TRBJ1-3, is EAGVAQSPRYKIIEKRQSVAFWCNPISGHATLYWYQQILGQGPKLLIQFQNNGVVDDSQLPKDRFSAERLKGVDSTLKIQPAKLEDSAVYLCASSPGIGSGNTIYFGEGSWLTVV.

This chain joins TRBV19 and TRBJ2-2; 11 bases map to TRBD1. The V gene's germline CDR1 is LNHDA and CDR2 SQIVND (reference sequence). This CDR3 is built from 16 residues. V was clipped by 6 bases and J by 0 bases; unmatched bases: 3. The CDR3 DNA sequence: TGTGCCAGTAGGAGGACAGGGGGCTCGAACACCGGGGAGCTGTTTTTT. Its protein is CASRRTGGSNTGELFF.

The rearrangement uses TRBV18 and TRBJ2-3; no clear D gene. Trimming removed 2 bases from V and 4 bases from J, with 4 bases in between. CDR3 length: 12 amino acids. The germline V gene encodes CDR1 KGHSH and CDR2 LQKENI. DNA for the CDR3: TGTGCCAGCTCACCAAGTCCAGATACGCAGTATTTT. This translates into CASSPSPDTQYF.

This clone was seen only a few times. The V and J genes are TRBV10-1 and TRBJ2-7, with D hard to call. The CDR3 length is 12 residues. The germline gives CDR1 WNHNN, CDR2 SYGVQD (reference sequence). V was pared by 4 bases and J by 5 bases, with 9 bases between. DNA of the CDR3: TGCGCCAGCAGTGGAGAGACCAACGAGCAGTACTTC. The encoded protein is CASSGETNEQYF.

The CDR3 DNA follows: TGCGCCAGCAGCTTATGGACAGGAATGTTGGGCTACACCTTC. Protein product: CASSLWTGMLGYTF. V and J are TRBV5-1 and TRBJ1-2; 7 nucleotides agree with TRBD1. The V segment lost 2 bases and the J segment 8 bases; nucleotides outside the gene matches: 9. The CDR3 totals 14 residues. CDR1 SGHRS and CDR2 YFSETQ come from the germline V gene. The full variable domain, with the rest looked up from reference TRBV5-1 and TRBJ1-2, is KAGVTQTPRYLIKTRGQQVTLSCSPISGHRSVSWYQQTPGQGLQFLFEYFSETQRNKGNFPGRFSGRQFSNSRSEMNVSTLELGDSALYLCASSLWTGMLGYTFGSGTRLTVV.

This chain uses TRBV12-5 with TRBJ1-5; D is perhaps TRBD1 (5 bases). V was shortened by 1 base and J by 7 bases, with 11 bases between the two germline ends. The CDR3 length is 14 residues. Germline CDR1 and CDR2: LGHNT and FRNRAP. CDR3 amino acids: CASGLGGAGQPQHF. The CDR3 DNA reads as TGTGCTAGTGGTTTGGGAGGGGCAGGCCAGCCCCAGCATTTT.

The genes are TRBV6-1 and TRBJ2-1; 9 bases match TRBD1. The CDR3 is made up of 17 amino acids. Per the germline V gene, CDR1 is MNHNS and CDR2 is SASEGT. The V segment lost 2 bases and the J segment 8 bases; nucleotides outside the gene matches: 13. The CDR3 DNA is TGTGCCAGCAGTGAATCGAGGGGGGGGACAGGGTTAGATGAGCAGTTCTTC. It translates to CASSESRGGTGLDEQFF.

This clone has a handful of counts. V gene TRBV2 combines with J gene TRBJ1-5; 8 bases map to TRBD1. The CDR3 covers 13 residues. Germline V gives CDR1 SNHLY, CDR2 FYNNEI. V gave up 6 bases and J gave up 7 bases; unmatched junction bases: 5. The CDR3 DNA is TGTGCCAGCAGGGTGGACAGGGCACAGCCCCAGCATTTT. This encodes CASRVDRAQPQHF.

This clone was detected once. V usage is TRBV4-2 and J usage is TRBJ2-3; 7 nucleotides line up with TRBD1. The length of the CDR3 is 16 residues. Germline loops: CDR1 LGHNA, CDR2 YNFKEQ. The J segment lost 2 bases and the V segment lost 4 bases, leaving 9 bases of the junction unmatched. CDR3 DNA: TGTGCCAGCAGCCGGGGTGACAGGGCTAACACAGATACGCAGTATTTT. Its protein is CASSRGDRANTDTQYF.

CDR3 in DNA: TGTGCCAGCTCACCACCCACAGGGGGTAACTCTGGAAACACCATATATTTT. It codes for CASSPPTGGNSGNTIYF. The rearrangement joins TRBV18 to TRBJ1-3, with 8 bases fitting TRBD1. The V and J ends lost 0 bases and 0 bases, in that order; junction bases with no gene match: 4. The CDR3 runs 17 residues. Germline V gives CDR1 KGHSH, CDR2 LQKENI.

This sequence joins TRBV20-1 and TRBJ2-3, with no clear D. Per germline, CDR1 DFQATT and CDR2 SNEGSKA (reference sequence). The CDR3 runs 11 residues. With 3 bases removed from V and 2 bases from J, the gap between germline ends came to 3 bases. This CDR3 is CSARATDTQYF. The DNA of the CDR3 is TGCAGTGCTAGGGCCACAGATACGCAGTATTTT.